Each of the 31 T cell receptor beta chains below was sequenced from the same sample in a study of CD8 T cells in ankylosing spondylitis. TCRdb passed the 5' RACE reads through MiXCR, listing each CDR3 protein once. The sample includes hundreds of thousands of distinct CDR3 sequences, more than 20% of them seen just once. Specimen: blood, either unsorted or a sorted T cell fraction (not recorded which). The receptors were sampled from a male donor with ankylosing spondylitis or in good health (not recorded which).

V usage is TRBV28 and J usage is TRBJ1-1, with TRBD1 matching over 11 bases. Germline CDR1 reads MDHEN; CDR2 reads SYDVKM. Trimming cost V 6 bases and J 3 bases; bases outside gene matches: 6. This CDR3 contains 15 residues. DNA of the CDR3: TGTGCCAGCAGCTTGGGGACAGGGGGGGACACTGAAGCTTTCTTT. The encoded protein is CASSLGTGGDTEAFF.

This clonotype showed up just a few times. V and J are TRBV5-6 and TRBJ2-1; 7 nucleotides align to TRBD1. V was clipped by 5 bases and J by 4 bases; unmatched bases: 12. Looked up from germline, CDR1 is SGHDT and CDR2 is YYEEEE. The CDR3 totals 16 residues. The chain's CDR3 is CASSYNRGVLYNEQFF. CDR3 DNA sequence: TGTGCCAGCAGTTATAACAGGGGAGTCCTATACAATGAGCAGTTCTTC.

Only a few counts were recorded for this clonotype. CDR3 sequence (DNA): TGCAGTGGAACGGGACAGGGGGGCATTCACCAAGAGACCCAGTACTTC. Translating gives CSGTGQGGIHQETQYF. The rearrangement links TRBV20-1 to TRBJ2-5; TRBD1 agrees at 11 bases. Germline CDR1 and CDR2: DFQATT and SNEGSKA (reference sequence). V gave up 7 bases and J gave up 0 bases; unmatched junction bases: 10. This CDR3 comprises 16 residues.

J is TRBJ2-6 and V is TRBV7-9, with D unclear. CDR3 size: 15 residues. The germline V gene encodes CDR1 SEHNR and CDR2 FQNEAQ (reference sequence). The V end was cut by 1 base, the J end by 2 bases, with 6 bases between. Here the CDR3 reads CASSLVKAGANVLTF. CDR3 DNA: TGTGCCAGCAGCTTAGTTAAGGCTGGGGCCAACGTCCTGACTTTC.

This clonotype was picked up a small number of times. CDR3: CASSLGQGMHEQYF. In DNA, the CDR3 is TGCGCCAGCAGCCTGGGACAGGGGATGCACGAGCAGTACTTC. The V gene is TRBV5-1, the J gene TRBJ2-7; TRBD1 aligns across 10 bases. Per germline, CDR1 SGHRS and CDR2 YFSETQ. The V gene end was trimmed by 4 bases and the J gene end by 5 bases; junction bases not matched to a gene: 6. This CDR3 has 14 residues.

The V gene is TRBV28, the J gene TRBJ2-3; 8 bases agree with TRBD2. V shed 4 bases, J shed 1 base, and the junction held 4 bases outside the gene matches. The CDR3 covers 15 residues. The germline V gene has CDR1 MDHEN and CDR2 SYDVKM. CDR3 nucleotide sequence: TGTGCCAGCAGTTATCCAGCGGGGGGCACAGATACGCAGTATTTT. This gives the protein CASSYPAGGTDTQYF.

There are a few counts of this clonotype. This chain links TRBV2 with TRBJ2-3, with 7 bases fitting TRBD1. The V gene's germline CDR1 is SNHLY and CDR2 FYNNEI. The CDR3 is made up of 14 amino acids. Germline trimming cut 6 bases from V and 1 base from J; bases unmatched to any gene: 4. In DNA form, the CDR3 reads TGTGCCAGCAGCGGGACAGCGGGCACAGATACGCAGTATTTT. It codes for CASSGTAGTDTQYF.

The chain couples TRBV20-1 to TRBJ2-7, with TRBD1 as a possible D gene (5 bases). Germline V lookup: CDR1 DFQATT, CDR2 SNEGSKA (reference sequence). The length of the CDR3 is 14 residues. V was cut by 2 bases and J by 2 bases, with 13 bases left in between. This CDR3 reads CSARTLKGTYEQYF. The CDR3 DNA reads as TGCAGTGCTAGAACTTTGAAGGGGACCTACGAGCAGTACTTC.

This rearrangement joins TRBV20-1 to TRBJ2-5, with no clear D. The ends were cut back, 3 bases at V and 6 bases at J, with 20 bases in the middle. In germline, CDR1 is DFQATT, CDR2 SNEGSKA (reference sequence). CDR3 length: 15 residues. In DNA form, the CDR3 reads TGCAGTGCTAGGAGTAGGACCATTGTGGTACAGACCCAGTACTTC. This gives the protein CSARSRTIVVQTQYF.

This clonotype has only a few counts. The gene calls are TRBV9 and TRBJ2-3, with a tentative D call TRBD2 (5 bases). The V gene lost 6 bases and the J gene lost 2 bases, with 16 bases spanning the gap. Germline CDR1 reads SGDLS; CDR2 reads YYNGEE. This CDR3 has 15 amino acids. CDR3 DNA sequence: TGTGCCAGCACCCAAGGGCGGGTACCCACAGATACGCAGTATTTT. This gives the protein CASTQGRVPTDTQYF.

The sample holds a few counts of this clonotype. This chain joins TRBV29-1 and TRBJ2-1; 8 bases match TRBD1. The V and J ends lost 6 bases and 4 bases, in that order; junction bases with no gene match: 2. Germline-derived CDR1 and CDR2 are SQVTM and ANQGSEA. The CDR3 runs to 12 residues. The chain's CDR3 is CSVDRAYNEQFF. In nucleotides, the CDR3 is TGCAGCGTGGACAGGGCTTACAATGAGCAGTTCTTC.

The rearrangement uses TRBV27 and TRBJ2-2, with D unclear. The germline gives CDR1 MNHEY, CDR2 SMNVEV (reference sequence). V was pared by 6 bases and J by 7 bases, with 9 bases between. The CDR3 is made up of 12 amino acids. CDR3 coding DNA: TGTGCCAGCAGGTCCCTCAACGGGGAGCTGTTTTTT. This sequence encodes CASRSLNGELFF.

The CDR3, as DNA: TGTGCCAGCGGATGGACAGAGTTTGACTCTGGGGCCAACGTCCTGACTTTC. Residues: CASGWTEFDSGANVLTF. The rearrangement links TRBV2 to TRBJ2-6; a possible D gene is TRBD1 (6 bases). The CDR3 is 17 residues long. Germline V lookup: CDR1 SNHLY, CDR2 FYNNEI. Deletions cut 8 bases from V and 0 bases from J, with 17 bases between.

This chain links TRBV4-2 with TRBJ2-1; tentative D call: TRBD1 (5 bases). The germline V gene encodes CDR1 LGHNA and CDR2 YNFKEQ. There are 15 residues in the CDR3. V gave up 5 bases and J gave up 10 bases, with 21 bases separating them. The CDR3 sequence is CASSATRYGAEEQFF. The CDR3 nucleotides read TGTGCCAGCAGCGCCACTCGGTATGGGGCTGAGGAGCAGTTCTTC.

This clonotype was counted a few times. This chain connects TRBV7-9 to TRBJ2-7, with no clear D. CDR3 length: 13 amino acids. Per germline, CDR1 SEHNR and CDR2 FQNEAQ (reference sequence). The V end lost 4 bases, the J end lost 3 bases, and 10 bases lay between the germline ends. CDR3 region: CASSSGSDYEQYF. In nucleotides, the CDR3 is TGTGCCAGCAGCTCCGGGTCAGACTACGAGCAGTACTTC.

This clonotype appeared a few times. The chain is built from TRBV20-1 and TRBJ1-2; D is ambiguous. Trimming took off 0 bases at V and 10 bases at J, with 12 bases between the two ends. CDR1 and CDR2 from the germline V gene are DFQATT and SNEGSKA (reference sequence). The CDR3 is 12 residues long. CDR3 in amino acids: CSARDFEGIYTF. The CDR3 DNA is TGCAGTGCTAGAGATTTCGAGGGTATCTACACCTTC.

The chain carries TRBV15 and TRBJ2-3; possibly TRBD1 or TRBD2 for D (5 bases each). Germline V lookup: CDR1 LNHNV, CDR2 YYDKDF (reference sequence). The length of the CDR3 is 16 residues. V lost 2 bases and J lost 2, with 14 bases in between. The DNA of the CDR3 is TGTGCCACCAGCAGATACCGGGACGGATACACAGATACGCAGTATTTT. This sequence encodes CATSRYRDGYTDTQYF.

This clonotype has a handful of counts. The chain has TRBV28 and TRBJ2-7; no reliable D call. The CDR3 has 14 amino acids. The germline V and J ends were trimmed by 6 bases and 0 bases, with 12 bases remaining between them. Germline CDR1 MDHEN, CDR2 SYDVKM. For the CDR3, the DNA is TGTGCCAGCAGGCCCCCCTGGGGCTCCTACGAGCAGTACTTC. It yields the protein CASRPPWGSYEQYF.

There are a few counts of this clonotype. The chain couples TRBV9 to TRBJ2-5; 7 bases agree with TRBD1. Germline-derived CDR1 and CDR2 are SGDLS and YYNGEE. J was trimmed by 1 base and V by 4 bases; bases with no gene match: 4. This CDR3 is built from 14 residues. CDR3 sequence: CASSSGTAQETQYF. CDR3 nucleotide sequence: TGTGCCAGCAGCTCTGGGACAGCCCAAGAGACCCAGTACTTC.

V and J are TRBV29-1 and TRBJ2-3; 7 positions match TRBD1. The CDR3 has 13 residues. CDR1 and CDR2 from the germline V gene are SQVTM and ANQGSEA. V was clipped by 6 bases and J by 2 bases; unmatched bases: 5. CDR3 nucleotides: TGCAGCGTCCAGGGACAGAACACAGATACGCAGTATTTT. It codes for CSVQGQNTDTQYF.

The gene calls are TRBV7-8 and TRBJ2-5; 9 nucleotides match TRBD1. The CDR3 loop spans 14 amino acids. The germline gives CDR1 SGHVS, CDR2 FQNEAQ. Losses at the gene ends were 5 bases for V and 4 bases for J; bases not matched to a gene: 5. CDR3 nucleotide sequence: TGTGCCAGCAGCCTATGGACAGGGGCAGAGACCCAGTACTTC. Its protein product is CASSLWTGAETQYF.

This clonotype turned up a few times. The chain recombines TRBV7-2 with TRBJ2-7, with D possibly being TRBD2 (6 bases). Germline CDR1 reads SGHTA; CDR2 reads FQGNSA. V was cut by 6 bases and J by 0 bases, with 15 bases left in between. This CDR3 region has 15 residues. CDR3 DNA: TGTGCCAGCAGGCCGGGACTTATGAGCTCCTACGAGCAGTACTTC. As protein: CASRPGLMSSYEQYF.

This clonotype was counted between two and nine times. This chain connects TRBV12-3 or TRBV12-4 to TRBJ2-5; D call uncertain. V lost 6 bases and J 1 base, leaving 12 bases between the germline ends. This CDR3 is built from 14 residues. The CDR3 sequence: CASSPETAQETQYF. CDR3 in DNA: TGTGCCAGCAGCCCCGAGACGGCCCAAGAGACCCAGTACTTC.

The V and J genes are TRBV7-9 and TRBJ2-7; the D is unclear. The CDR3 is 15 residues long. From germline, CDR1 is SEHNR and CDR2 FQNEAQ (reference sequence). Trimming removed 5 bases at V and 3 bases at J, with 17 bases between. The CDR3 DNA sequence: TGTGCCAGCAGCCCAGGCCCCCGGGCCGACTACGAGCAGTACTTC. Translation: CASSPGPRADYEQYF.

There are a few counts of this clonotype. This rearrangement joins TRBV7-9 to TRBJ2-1, with 12 bases aligning to TRBD1. Germline assignment: CDR1 SEHNR and CDR2 FQNEAQ (reference sequence). V lost 3 bases, J lost 5 bases, and 8 bases stayed unmatched. The CDR3 loop spans 17 amino acids. CDR3 loop: CASSFGDRGRSDNEQFF. CDR3 DNA: TGTGCCAGCAGCTTTGGGGACAGGGGGCGGAGCGACAATGAGCAGTTCTTC.

The chain carries TRBV4-2 and TRBJ2-3; no reliable D call. Trimming pared 0 bases from V and 9 bases from J, leaving 16 bases between. The CDR3 spans 15 residues. Germline V gives CDR1 LGHNA, CDR2 YNFKEQ. CDR3 protein: CASSQERLVGLTQYF. The CDR3 DNA sequence: TGTGCCAGCAGCCAAGAGAGGCTAGTGGGATTAACGCAGTATTTT.

This chain connects TRBV19 to TRBJ2-1; 7 bases line up with TRBD2. CDR3 length: 16 residues. V lost 5 bases to trimming and J lost 3 bases; unmatched junction nucleotides: 10. Germline values: CDR1 LNHDA, CDR2 SQIVND (reference sequence). DNA of the CDR3: TGTGCCAGTAGTGGTAACCGGGACTACAACTACAATGAGCAGTTCTTC. Its translation is CASSGNRDYNYNEQFF.

V usage is TRBV29-1 and J usage is TRBJ2-5, with TRBD1 matching over 9 bases. CDR3 length: 15 residues. CDR1 is SQVTM and CDR2 is ANQGSEA in the germline V gene. The V segment lost 3 bases and the J segment 4 bases; nucleotides outside the gene matches: 9. Here the CDR3 DNA reads TGCAGCGTTGATGGTGTGGGGACAGGGTCAGAGACCCAGTACTTC. Translating it yields CSVDGVGTGSETQYF.

In its sample, this clonotype was seen many times. CDR3 amino acids: CASRLAPGDTGELFF. CDR3 DNA: TGTGCCAGCAGACTTGCCCCGGGTGACACCGGGGAGCTGTTTTTT. The chain has TRBV12-3 or TRBV12-4 and TRBJ2-2; D is unclear. The CDR3 is 15 amino acids. V lost 6 bases and J lost 3, with 14 bases in between.

The V and J genes are TRBV29-1 and TRBJ2-3; D is unclear. Germline-derived CDR1 and CDR2 are SQVTM and ANQGSEA. V was pared by 5 bases and J by 0 bases, with 9 bases between. The CDR3 extends over 13 amino acids. The CDR3 spells CSVTKESTDTQYF. CDR3 in DNA: TGCAGCGTTACAAAGGAGAGCACAGATACGCAGTATTTT.

The table lists this clonotype with a few counts. CDR3 DNA: TGTGCCAGCAGTACGGGATATGACAGTTACACCGGGGAGCTGTTTTTT. It is translated as CASSTGYDSYTGELFF. The rearrangement joins TRBV6-1 to TRBJ2-2; D may match TRBD1 or TRBD2 (5 bases each). This CDR3 comprises 16 residues. Germline V gene data show CDR1 as MNHNS and CDR2 as SASEGT. V gave up 5 bases and J gave up 3 bases, with 16 bases separating them.